The T cell receptor beta chain under discussion was sequenced for a study of cytomegalovirus exposure and HLA in healthy donors. A multiplex PCR was run with 60 Vbeta primers and 13 Jbeta primers. Clones were read by immunoSEQ multiplex PCR, and TCRdb kept only the in-frame ones, dropping some. The data show about 120,000 clones, over 70% seen once. The CDR3 is 12 residues long. V was clipped by 5 bases and J by 4 bases, with 11 bases between them. Looked up from germline, CDR1 is GTSNPN and CDR2 is SVGIG (reference sequence). The study's findings and limits: Most TCR sequences were rare, but some public TCRs occurred in many donors. The study recorded fewer than 200 TCR beta chains that were cytomegalovirus-associated.

As concerns this clone: What it recognizes is unknown.

This chain joins TRBV30 and TRBJ1-1, with unresolved D. The sequencing sample was made of PBMCs. The sequence came from a woman in her fifties or sixties in good health and CMV-seropositive. The CDR3 nucleotides are TGTGCCTGGTGTTGGGCCGGCACTGAAGCTTTCTTT. This codes for CAWCWAGTEAFF. Combining the CDR3 with reference TRBV30 and TRBJ1-1 gives the whole variable domain SQTIHQWPATLVQPVGSPLSLECTVEGTSNPNLYWYRQAAGRGLQLLFYSVGIGQISSEVPQNLSASRPQDRQFILSSKKLLLSDSGFYLCAWCWAGTEAFFGQGTRLTVV.